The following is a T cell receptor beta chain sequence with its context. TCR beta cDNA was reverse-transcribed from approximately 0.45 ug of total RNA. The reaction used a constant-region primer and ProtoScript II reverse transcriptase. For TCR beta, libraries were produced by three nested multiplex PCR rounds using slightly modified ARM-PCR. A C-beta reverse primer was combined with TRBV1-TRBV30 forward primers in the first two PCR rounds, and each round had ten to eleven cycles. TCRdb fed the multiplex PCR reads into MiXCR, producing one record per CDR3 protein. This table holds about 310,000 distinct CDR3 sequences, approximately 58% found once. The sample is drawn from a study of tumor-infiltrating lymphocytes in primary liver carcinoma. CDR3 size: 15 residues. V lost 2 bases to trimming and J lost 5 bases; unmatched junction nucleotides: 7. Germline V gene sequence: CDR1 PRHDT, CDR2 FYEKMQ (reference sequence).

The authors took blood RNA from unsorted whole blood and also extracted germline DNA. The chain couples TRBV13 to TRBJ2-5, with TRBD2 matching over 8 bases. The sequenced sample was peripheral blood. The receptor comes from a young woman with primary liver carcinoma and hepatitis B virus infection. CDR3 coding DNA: TGTGCCAGCAGCTTAAAGCGGGAGATTGTCGAGACCCAGTACTTC. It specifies CASSLKREIVETQYF.